This T cell receptor (beta chain) was identified during a study of blood T cell repertoires in COVID-19. Looking at the study overall: Samples of COVID-19 (acute and convalescent) were obtained from the United States, Italy and Spain.

This clone was seen just once. Germline CDR1 reads MGHDK; CDR2 reads SYGVNS. The CDR3 runs to 16 residues. V lost 7 bases and J lost 8, with 23 bases in between. Produced via immunoSEQ multiplex PCR; TCRdb's table is partial and in-frame only. The repertoire has 120,000 or so clones, roughly nine tenths of them found once; the top ten carry about 4%. The source material was peripheral blood. The chain combines TRBV25-1 with TRBJ1-4; D perhaps matches TRBD1 (5 bases). The sequence came from a man between 45 and 60 years old with active COVID-19. Written as DNA, the CDR3 is TGTGCCAGCACCATGAAAGGGGAAGAAGTGAAAGAAAAACTGTTTTTT. It codes for CASTMKGEEVKEKLFF.